These 19 T cell receptor beta chains were all obtained from the same sample, sequenced in a study of blood T cell repertoires in COVID-19. The table came from immunoSEQ multiplex PCR; TCRdb's copy has only in-frame clones and leaves some out. The sample yields over 120,000 clones, approximately 86% seen once. The specimen was peripheral blood. These receptors came from a woman in her forties or fifties with acute or convalescent COVID-19.

The chain has TRBV5-1 and TRBJ1-2; 10 nucleotides agree with TRBD1. This CDR3 has 17 amino acids. With 1 base clipped from V and 2 bases from J, the junction kept 8 bases outside the gene matches. CDR1 SGHRS and CDR2 YFSETQ come from the germline V gene. This CDR3 reads CASSLTQPGQGNYGYTF. DNA of the CDR3: TGCGCCAGCAGCTTGACCCAACCGGGACAGGGGAACTATGGCTACACCTTC.

CDR3 in DNA: TGCGCCAGCAGCCTCATCGACAGCCGCACAGATACGCAGTATTTT. The encoded protein is CASSLIDSRTDTQYF. V is TRBV5-1 and J is TRBJ2-3; D is possibly TRBD1 (5 bases). Deletions cut 4 bases from V and 1 base from J, with 13 bases between. The length of the CDR3 is 15 residues. Germline V gives CDR1 SGHRS, CDR2 YFSETQ.

This chain links TRBV19 with TRBJ1-1; TRBD1 matches at 7 bases. The CDR3 loop spans 13 amino acids. Germline-derived CDR1 and CDR2 are LNHDA and SQIVND (reference sequence). Trimming took 5 bases from V and 4 from J; bases not matched to a gene: 4. DNA for the CDR3: TGTGCCAGTAGTCCCGACAGGGTCACTGAAGCTTTCTTT. It is translated as CASSPDRVTEAFF.

The J gene is TRBJ2-5, the V gene TRBV19, with D possibly TRBD2 on 6 matching bases. The CDR3 extends over 14 amino acids. The V end was cut by 6 bases, the J end by 4 bases, with 15 bases between. Germline V gene sequence: CDR1 LNHDA, CDR2 SQIVND (reference sequence). The CDR3 loop is CASSPGVPPETQYF. The CDR3 region has the DNA TGTGCCAGTAGCCCGGGGGTGCCCCCAGAGACCCAGTACTTC.

This clone was observed a few times. The chain couples TRBV6-6 to TRBJ1-3, with D tentatively TRBD1 (6 bases). Germline-derived CDR1 and CDR2 are MNHNY and SVGAGI (reference sequence). The length of the CDR3 is 16 residues. The V gene lost 5 bases and the J gene lost 0 bases, with 14 bases spanning the gap. The CDR3 region has the DNA TGTGCCAGCAGTCGAAGCCCAGGGGCCTCTGGAAACACCATATATTTT. Its protein is CASSRSPGASGNTIYF.

This chain connects TRBV29-1 to TRBJ1-1, with 7 bases aligning to TRBD1. There are 11 residues in the CDR3. The germline V gene encodes CDR1 SQVTM and CDR2 ANQGSEA. The J segment lost 6 bases and the V segment lost 4 bases, leaving 2 bases of the junction unmatched. CDR3: CSVGQGPEAFF. The CDR3 nucleotides read TGCAGCGTTGGACAGGGTCCTGAAGCTTTCTTT.

This chain links TRBV7-9 with TRBJ2-7; possible D gene TRBD1, 5 bases. This CDR3 region has 13 residues. V lost 5 bases, J lost 3 bases, and 11 bases lay in between. Per the germline V gene, CDR1 is SEHNR and CDR2 is FQNEAQ (reference sequence). CDR3 sequence reads: CASSARVSYEQYF. CDR3 nucleotides: TGTGCCAGCAGCGCCAGGGTAAGCTACGAGCAGTACTTC.

The CDR3, as DNA: TGTGCCAGTTCTCAGGGGGCAGCCTATGGCTACACCTTC. Amino acid sequence: CASSQGAAYGYTF. V is TRBV6-4 and J is TRBJ1-2; TRBD1 matches 8 bases. The CDR3 is 13 residues long. In germline, CDR1 is MRHNA, CDR2 SNTAGT. Trimming removed 9 bases from V and 4 bases from J; junction bases left unmatched: 7.

Concerning this clone itself: Other DNA sequences of this sample code for an identical CDR3. The rearrangement links TRBV5-1 to TRBJ1-2; D not resolved. V lost 2 bases to trimming and J lost 2 bases, with 7 bases between them. The CDR3 extends over 13 amino acids. Per germline, CDR1 SGHRS and CDR2 YFSETQ. The CDR3 sequence: CASSLSGNYGYTF. The CDR3 DNA is TGCGCCAGCAGCTTAAGCGGGAACTATGGCTACACCTTC.

V and J are TRBV30 and TRBJ2-7; 10 bases line up with TRBD2. The germline gives CDR1 GTSNPN, CDR2 SVGIG (reference sequence). This CDR3 has 14 residues. Trimming at V came to 0 bases and at J to 6 bases, leaving 5 bases not matched to a gene. The CDR3 reads CAWSVVASGSEQYF. DNA for the CDR3: TGTGCCTGGAGTGTTGTGGCTAGCGGGAGCGAGCAGTACTTC.

This clone was seen more than once but under ten times. The chain couples TRBV3-1 (or the pseudogene TRBV3-2) to TRBJ2-5; TRBD1 matches 7 bases. In germline, CDR1 is LGHDT, CDR2 YNNKEL (reference sequence). The CDR3 spans 16 residues. V gave up 2 bases and J gave up 0 bases; unmatched junction bases: 6. CDR3: CASSQTGDSDQETQYF. The CDR3 nucleotides are TGTGCCAGCAGCCAAACTGGGGACAGTGACCAAGAGACCCAGTACTTC.

The chain recombines TRBV15 with TRBJ1-5; weak D call: TRBD1 (6 bases). CDR1 and CDR2 (germline): LNHNV, YYDKDF (reference sequence). V was trimmed by 0 bases and J by 3 bases, leaving 9 bases between them. This CDR3 has 15 amino acids. The CDR3 DNA sequence: TGTGCCACCAGCAGAGATCGGGGGGCCAATCAGCCCCAGCATTTT. Protein sequence: CATSRDRGANQPQHF.

The J gene is TRBJ1-5, the V gene TRBV24-1, with D possibly being TRBD1 (6 bases). CDR1 is KGHDR and CDR2 is SFDVKD in the germline V gene. This CDR3 is built from 21 residues. Trimming took 1 base from V and 5 from J, leaving 29 bases between them. As DNA, the CDR3 is TGTGCCACCAGTGATTTCCACTCTACAGGGTTGGTCGGAAATAGGGATCAGCCCCAGCATTTT. This gives the protein CATSDFHSTGLVGNRDQPQHF.

The V call is TRBV5-1, the J call TRBJ2-2; D is uncertain. The CDR3 consists of 16 residues. The germline gives CDR1 SGHRS, CDR2 YFSETQ. V lost 1 base and J 1 base, leaving 11 bases between the germline ends. The CDR3 DNA reads TGCGCCAGCAGCTTGATATGGTCGGGGAACACCGGGGAGCTGTTTTTT. It translates to CASSLIWSGNTGELFF.

This clone appeared a single time. The chain uses TRBV10-1 and TRBJ1-5; D not resolved. Germline values: CDR1 WNHNN, CDR2 SYGVQD (reference sequence). The V end lost 3 bases, the J end lost 2 bases, and 8 bases lay between the germline ends. The CDR3 spans 14 residues. CDR3 protein: CASSDLAGNQPQHF. CDR3 nucleotide sequence: TGCGCCAGCAGTGATCTGGCAGGCAATCAGCCCCAGCATTTT.

This chain links TRBV9 with TRBJ1-2; D perhaps matches TRBD1 (6 bases). The CDR3 is made up of 14 amino acids. CDR1 and CDR2 (germline): SGDLS, YYNGEE. The germline V and J ends were trimmed by 3 bases and 1 base, with 10 bases remaining between them. In nucleotides, the CDR3 is TGTGCCAGCAGCGGGGACACCTTTAACTATGGCTACACCTTC. Amino acid sequence: CASSGDTFNYGYTF.

The V gene is TRBV29-1, the J gene TRBJ1-2, with 7 bases that match TRBD1. This CDR3 comprises 11 residues. Per the germline V gene, CDR1 is SQVTM and CDR2 is ANQGSEA. V was pared by 4 bases and J by 10 bases, with 6 bases of the junction left unmatched. The CDR3 DNA follows: TGCAGCGTTGGAGGGGGCAGTAACTACACCTTC. Protein sequence: CSVGGGSNYTF.

The chain employs TRBV18 and TRBJ1-2; 9 nucleotides match TRBD1. From germline, CDR1 is KGHSH and CDR2 LQKENI. This CDR3 region has 16 residues. J was trimmed by 4 bases and V by 1 base; bases with no gene match: 7. For the CDR3, the DNA is TGTGCCAGCTCACCACGGCAGGGACAGGGCTCCTATGGCTACACCTTC. It yields the protein CASSPRQGQGSYGYTF.

This clone was observed a single time. This chain joins TRBV24-1 and TRBJ1-2, with TRBD1 matching 9 bases. With 3 bases clipped from V and 5 bases from J, the junction kept 6 bases outside the gene matches. CDR1 and CDR2 from the germline V gene are KGHDR and SFDVKD. CDR3 length: 15 residues. The DNA for the CDR3 is TGTGCCACCAGTGATCGGCCGGGACAGGGTTATGGCTACACCTTC. This encodes CATSDRPGQGYGYTF.